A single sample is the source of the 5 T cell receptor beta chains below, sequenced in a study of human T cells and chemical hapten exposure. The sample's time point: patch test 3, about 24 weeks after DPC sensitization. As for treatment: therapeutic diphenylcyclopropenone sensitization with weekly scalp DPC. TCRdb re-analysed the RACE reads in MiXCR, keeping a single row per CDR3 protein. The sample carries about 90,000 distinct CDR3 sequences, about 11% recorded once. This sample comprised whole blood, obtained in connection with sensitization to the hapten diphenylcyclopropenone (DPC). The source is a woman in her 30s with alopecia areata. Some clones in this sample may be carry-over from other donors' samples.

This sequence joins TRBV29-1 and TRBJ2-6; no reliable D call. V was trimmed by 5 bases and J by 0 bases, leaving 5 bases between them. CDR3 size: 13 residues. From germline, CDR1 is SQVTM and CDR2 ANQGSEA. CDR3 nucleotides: TGCAGCGTTTTTAGCTCTGGGGCCAACGTCCTGACTTTC. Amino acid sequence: CSVFSSGANVLTF.

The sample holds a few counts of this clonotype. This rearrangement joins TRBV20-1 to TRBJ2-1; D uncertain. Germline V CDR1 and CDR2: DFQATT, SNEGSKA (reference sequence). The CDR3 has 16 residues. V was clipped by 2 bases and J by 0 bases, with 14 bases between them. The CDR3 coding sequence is TGCAGTGCTAGACCCGATTTTTCCCGCTCCTACAATGAGCAGTTCTTC. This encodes CSARPDFSRSYNEQFF.

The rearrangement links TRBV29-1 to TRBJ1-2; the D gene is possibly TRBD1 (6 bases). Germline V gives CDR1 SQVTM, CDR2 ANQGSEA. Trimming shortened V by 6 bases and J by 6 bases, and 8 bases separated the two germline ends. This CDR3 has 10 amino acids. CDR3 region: CSVNRDGYTF. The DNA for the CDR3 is TGCAGCGTGAACAGGGATGGCTACACCTTC.

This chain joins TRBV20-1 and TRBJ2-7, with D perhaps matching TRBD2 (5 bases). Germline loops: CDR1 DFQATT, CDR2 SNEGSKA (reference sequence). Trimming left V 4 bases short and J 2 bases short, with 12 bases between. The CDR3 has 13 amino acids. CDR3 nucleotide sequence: TGCAGTGCTATTCGAGACGGGACCTACGAGCAGTACTTC. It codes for CSAIRDGTYEQYF.

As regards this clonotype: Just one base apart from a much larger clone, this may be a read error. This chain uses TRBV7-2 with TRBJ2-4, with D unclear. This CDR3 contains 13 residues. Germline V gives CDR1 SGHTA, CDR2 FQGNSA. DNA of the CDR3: TGTGCCAGCAGCTTAAGCATAGGAAACATTCAGAACTTC. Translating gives CASSLSIGNIQNF.